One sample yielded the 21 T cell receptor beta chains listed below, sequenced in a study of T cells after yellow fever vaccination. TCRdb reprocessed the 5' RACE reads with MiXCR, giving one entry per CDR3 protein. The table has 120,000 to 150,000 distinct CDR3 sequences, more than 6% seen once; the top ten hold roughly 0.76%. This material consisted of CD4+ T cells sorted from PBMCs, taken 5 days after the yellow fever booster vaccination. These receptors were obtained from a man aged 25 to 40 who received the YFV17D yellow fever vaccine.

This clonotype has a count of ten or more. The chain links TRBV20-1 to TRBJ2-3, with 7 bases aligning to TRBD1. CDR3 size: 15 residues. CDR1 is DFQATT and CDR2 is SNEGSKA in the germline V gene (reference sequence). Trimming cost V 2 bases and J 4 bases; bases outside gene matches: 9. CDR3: CSARPLRGKADTQYF. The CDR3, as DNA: TGCAGTGCTAGACCTCTCAGGGGGAAGGCAGATACGCAGTATTTT.

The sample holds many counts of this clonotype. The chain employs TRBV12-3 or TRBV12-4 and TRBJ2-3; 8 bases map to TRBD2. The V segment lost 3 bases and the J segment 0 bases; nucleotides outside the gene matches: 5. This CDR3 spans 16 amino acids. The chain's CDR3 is CASSFAGGTSTDTQYF. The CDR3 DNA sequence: TGTGCCAGCAGTTTCGCGGGAGGTACTAGCACAGATACGCAGTATTTT.

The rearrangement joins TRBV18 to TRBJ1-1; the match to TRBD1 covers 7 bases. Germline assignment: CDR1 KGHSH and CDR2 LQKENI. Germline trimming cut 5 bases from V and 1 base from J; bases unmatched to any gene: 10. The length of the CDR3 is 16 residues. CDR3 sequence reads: CASSIGTGATNTEAFF. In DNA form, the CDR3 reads TGTGCCAGCTCAATAGGCACAGGGGCTACGAACACTGAAGCTTTCTTT.

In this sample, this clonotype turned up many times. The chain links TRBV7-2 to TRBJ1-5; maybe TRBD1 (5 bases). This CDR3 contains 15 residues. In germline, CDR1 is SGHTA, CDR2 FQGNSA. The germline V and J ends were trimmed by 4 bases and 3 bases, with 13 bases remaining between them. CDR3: CASSSQDGINQPQHF. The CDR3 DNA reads TGTGCCAGCAGCTCACAGGACGGAATCAATCAGCCCCAGCATTTT.

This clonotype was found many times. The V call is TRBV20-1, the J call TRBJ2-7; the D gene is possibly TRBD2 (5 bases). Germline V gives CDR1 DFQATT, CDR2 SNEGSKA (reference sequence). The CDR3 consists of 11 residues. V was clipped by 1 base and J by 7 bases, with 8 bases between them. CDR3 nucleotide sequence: TGCAGTGCTAGAGGGTCGGGGGAGCAGTACTTC. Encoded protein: CSARGSGEQYF.

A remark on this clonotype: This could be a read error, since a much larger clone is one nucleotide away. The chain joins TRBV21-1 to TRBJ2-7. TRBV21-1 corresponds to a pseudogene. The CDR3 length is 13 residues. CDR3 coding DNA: TGTGCCAGCAACAAAGGGGTCCCCTACGAGCAGTACTTC. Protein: CASNKGVPYEQYF.

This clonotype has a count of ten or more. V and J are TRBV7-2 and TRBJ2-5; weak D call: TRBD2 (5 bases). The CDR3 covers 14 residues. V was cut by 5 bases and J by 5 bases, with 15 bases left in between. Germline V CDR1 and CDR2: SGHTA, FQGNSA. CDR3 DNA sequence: TGTGCCAGCAGCCTCGGTGGAGGCATTGAGACCCAGTACTTC. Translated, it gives CASSLGGGIETQYF. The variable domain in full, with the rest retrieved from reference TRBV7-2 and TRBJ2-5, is GAGVSQSPSNKVTEKGKDVELRCDPISGHTALYWYRQSLGQGLEFLIYFQGNSAPDKSGLPSDRFSAERTGGSVSTLTIQRTQQEDSAVYLCASSLGGGIETQYFGPGTRLLVL.

The DNA of the CDR3 is TGTGCCAGCAGGGTTGGGGCGGGAGGGCCCCACGAGCAGTACTTC. Its protein product is CASRVGAGGPHEQYF. V usage is TRBV7-2 and J usage is TRBJ2-7, with 9 bases matching TRBD2. Germline V lookup: CDR1 SGHTA, CDR2 FQGNSA. J was trimmed by 5 bases and V by 6 bases; bases with no gene match: 11. The length of the CDR3 is 15 residues.

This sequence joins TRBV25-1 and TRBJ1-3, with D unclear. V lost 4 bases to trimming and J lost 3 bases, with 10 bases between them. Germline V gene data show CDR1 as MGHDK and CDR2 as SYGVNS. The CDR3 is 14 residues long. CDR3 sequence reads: CASSGGEVGNTIYF. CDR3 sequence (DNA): TGTGCCAGCAGTGGCGGGGAAGTTGGAAACACCATATATTTT. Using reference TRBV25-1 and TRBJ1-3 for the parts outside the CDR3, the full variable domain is EADIYQTPRYLVIGTGKKITLECSQTMGHDKMYWYQQDPGMELHLIHYSYGVNSTEKGDLSSESTVSRIRTEHFPLTLESARPSHTSQYLCASSGGEVGNTIYFGEGSWLTVV.

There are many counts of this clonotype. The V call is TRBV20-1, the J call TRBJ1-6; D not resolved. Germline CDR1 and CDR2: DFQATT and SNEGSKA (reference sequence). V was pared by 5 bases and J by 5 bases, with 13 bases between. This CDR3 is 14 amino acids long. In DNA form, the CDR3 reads TGCAGTGCTCCCAACACAGCAAATAATTCACCCCTCCACTTT. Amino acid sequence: CSAPNTANNSPLHF.

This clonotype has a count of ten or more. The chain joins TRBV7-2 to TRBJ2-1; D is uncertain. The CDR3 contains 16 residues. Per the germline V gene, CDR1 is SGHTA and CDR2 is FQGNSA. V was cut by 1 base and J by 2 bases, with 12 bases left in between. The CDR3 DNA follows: TGTGCCAGCAGCTTAGAGGTGGGCAATACCTACAATGAGCAGTTCTTC. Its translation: CASSLEVGNTYNEQFF.

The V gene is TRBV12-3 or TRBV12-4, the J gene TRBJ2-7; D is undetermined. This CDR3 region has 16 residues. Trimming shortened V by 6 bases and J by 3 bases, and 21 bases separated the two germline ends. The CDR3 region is CASSTIRSRASYEQYF. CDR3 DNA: TGTGCCAGCAGCACGATCCGTAGTAGGGCAAGCTACGAGCAGTACTTC.

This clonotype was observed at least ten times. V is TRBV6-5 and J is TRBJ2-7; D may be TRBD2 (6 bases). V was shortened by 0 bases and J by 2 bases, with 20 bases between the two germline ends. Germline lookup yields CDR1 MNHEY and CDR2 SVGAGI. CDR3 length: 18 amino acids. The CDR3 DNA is TGTGCCAGCAGTTACTCGATCCCCACCGGGACTCACCCCTACGAGCAGTACTTC. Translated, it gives CASSYSIPTGTHPYEQYF.

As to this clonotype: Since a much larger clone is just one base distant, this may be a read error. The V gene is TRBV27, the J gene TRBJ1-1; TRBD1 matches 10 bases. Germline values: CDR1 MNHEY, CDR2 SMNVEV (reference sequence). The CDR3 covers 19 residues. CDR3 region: CTSSHLGPRQGASRTEAFF. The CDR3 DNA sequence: TGTACCAGCAGCCATTTAGGCCCCCGACAGGGGGCGAGCCGCACTGAAGCTTTCTTT.

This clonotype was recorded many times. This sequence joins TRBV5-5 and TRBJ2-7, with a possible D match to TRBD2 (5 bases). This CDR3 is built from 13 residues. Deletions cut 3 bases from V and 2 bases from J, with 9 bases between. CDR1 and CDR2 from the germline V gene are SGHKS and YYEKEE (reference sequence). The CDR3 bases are TGTGCCAGCAGCTCGGGGTCTACCTACGAGCAGTACTTC. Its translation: CASSSGSTYEQYF.

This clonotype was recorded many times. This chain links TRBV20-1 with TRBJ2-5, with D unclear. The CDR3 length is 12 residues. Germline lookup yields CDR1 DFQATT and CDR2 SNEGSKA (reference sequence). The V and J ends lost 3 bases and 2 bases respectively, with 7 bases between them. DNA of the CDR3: TGCAGTGCTAGTCAGTGGCAAGAGACCCAGTACTTC. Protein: CSASQWQETQYF.

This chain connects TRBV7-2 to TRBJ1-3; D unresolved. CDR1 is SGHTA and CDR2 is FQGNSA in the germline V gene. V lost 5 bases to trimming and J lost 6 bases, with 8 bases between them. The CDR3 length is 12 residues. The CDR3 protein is CASSLGPNTIYF. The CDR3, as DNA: TGTGCCAGCAGCCTAGGTCCAAACACCATATATTTT.

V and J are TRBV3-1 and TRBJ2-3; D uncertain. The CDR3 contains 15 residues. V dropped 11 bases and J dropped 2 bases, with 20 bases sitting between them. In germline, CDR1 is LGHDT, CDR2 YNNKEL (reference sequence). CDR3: CASSQIGASTDTQYF. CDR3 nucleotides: TGTGCCTCCTCCCAAATTGGAGCGTCCACAGATACGCAGTATTTT.

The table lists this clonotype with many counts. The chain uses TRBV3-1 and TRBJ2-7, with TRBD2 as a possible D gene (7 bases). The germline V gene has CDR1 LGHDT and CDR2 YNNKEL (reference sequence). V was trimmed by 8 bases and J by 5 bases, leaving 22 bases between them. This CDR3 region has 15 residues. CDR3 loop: CASRAAGGGGHEQYF. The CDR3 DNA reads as TGTGCCAGCCGGGCCGCAGGTGGGGGGGGCCACGAGCAGTACTTC.

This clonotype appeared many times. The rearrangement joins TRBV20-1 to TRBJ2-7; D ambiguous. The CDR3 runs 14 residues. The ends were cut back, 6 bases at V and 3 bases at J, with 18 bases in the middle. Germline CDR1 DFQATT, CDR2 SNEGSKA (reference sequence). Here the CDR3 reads CSARPFSGSYEQYF. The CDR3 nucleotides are TGCAGTGCCCGTCCCTTTTCAGGTAGCTACGAGCAGTACTTC.

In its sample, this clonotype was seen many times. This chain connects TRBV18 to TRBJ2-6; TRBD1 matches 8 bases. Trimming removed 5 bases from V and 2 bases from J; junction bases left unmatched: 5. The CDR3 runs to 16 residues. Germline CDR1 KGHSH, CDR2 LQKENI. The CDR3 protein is CASSAQGATGANVLTF. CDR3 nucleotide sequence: TGTGCCAGCTCAGCGCAGGGGGCGACTGGGGCCAACGTCCTGACTTTC.